The clone carrying this T cell receptor (beta chain) was detected ten times or more. The data are from a study of T cells in Graves' hyperthyroidism and ophthalmopathy. From RNA transcripts, TCR beta CDR3 regions were amplified. The TCR CDR3 first-round RT-PCR relied on the HTBI primer set. TCRdb redid the calling of the multiplex PCR reads with MiXCR, one entry per CDR3 protein. The profile shows around 400,000 distinct CDR3 sequences, approximately 15% of them singletons. Germline loops: CDR1 MNHNS, CDR2 SASEGT. V lost 2 bases to trimming and J lost 9 bases; unmatched junction nucleotides: 7. This CDR3 has 14 amino acids.

The source is a woman between 18 and 29 years old with Graves' hyperthyroidism that later progressed to Graves' ophthalmopathy. The material sequenced was blood. The chain couples TRBV6-1 to TRBJ2-1, with 7 positions matching TRBD2. In nucleotides, the CDR3 is TGTGCCAGCAGTGAAAGTCCCGGGGAGGGTGAGCAGTTCTTC. Amino acids: CASSESPGEGEQFF.